A selection of T cell receptor beta chains follows, all from one sample in a study of cytomegalovirus exposure and HLA in healthy donors. The data were produced by immunoSEQ multiplex PCR, yet TCRdb's version contains in-frame clones alone and is incomplete. Among some 150,000 clones listed, less than 90% were seen once. The source material was PBMCs. The origin of the receptors is a man aged 18-30 years in good health and CMV-seropositive. Both conserved end residues are part of each CDR3. A row's size may be missing; if present it is once, few, many or a size class.

TRBJ1-1,-,TRBV6-5,CASTSPTGAPEAFF
TRBJ1-1,once,TRBV10-2,CASSIQGNTEAFF
TRBJ2-2,-,TRBV28,CASSNGTPGHTGELFF
TRBJ2-3,-,TRBV6-4,CASSETSGGPDTQYF
TRBJ2-1,-,TRBV5-6,CASSLAGLAGPNEQFF
TRBJ2-1,-,TRBV5-1,CASSLRTGVLDEQFF
TRBJ2-2,few,TRBV6-1,CASSDPGGVTGELFF
TRBJ1-2,-,TRBV5-1,CASSSRGRGDGYTF
TRBJ2-5,-,TRBV27,CASSLWETSGQETQYF
TRBJ1-2,-,TRBV7-9,CASSFTGAGSRGYTF
TRBJ2-3,-,TRBV25-1,CASRGQGTDTQYF
TRBJ2-6,-,TRBV29-1,CSVGSSGANVLTF
TRBJ1-5,-,TRBV27,CASSFRTGANQPQHF
TRBJ2-5,once,TRBV28,CASSRSGQFQETQYF
TRBJ2-4,-,TRBV2,CASSAFAGTGESIQYF
TRBJ2-7,-,TRBV6-5,CASSYSSYSYEQYF
TRBJ2-6,-,TRBV11-2,CASSPRSSSGANVLTF
TRBJ2-2,-,TRBV7-2,CASSRRLAAGELFF
TRBJ2-7,-,TRBV6-1,CASIIGTGPYEQYF
TRBJ1-4,-,TRBV10-3,CAISGQAGEKLFF
TRBJ2-3,-,TRBV27,CASSTSLGLVSDTQYF
TRBJ1-1,few,TRBV5-1,CASSLVAGNTEAFF
TRBJ2-3,-,TRBV10-2,CASSESPREGSDTQYF
TRBJ1-3,-,TRBV4-2,CASSQDQFRSGNTIYF
TRBJ2-1,once,TRBV5-1,CASSLELADYNEQFF
TRBJ2-3,-,TRBV5-4,CASTRAGGTDTQYF
TRBJ1-1,-,TRBV25-1,CASSEFGQNTEAFF
TRBJ2-1,-,TRBV5-6,CASSLFGVNEQFF
TRBJ2-1,-,TRBV4-3,CASSQELAVYNEQFF
TRBJ1-2,-,TRBV30,CAWSRPRGANYGYTF
TRBJ2-5,-,TRBV11-2,CASSLEPGGGQETQYF
TRBJ2-2,once,TRBV7-3,CASSHPGLAGGRPGELFF
TRBJ2-3,-,TRBV6-5,CASSYWGSTTDTQYF
TRBJ1-1,-,TRBV30,CAWRRDRPNTEAFF
TRBJ2-7,-,TRBV4-3,CASSPGLRSYEQYF
TRBJ1-3,few,TRBV4-2,CASSQGATGNTIYF
TRBJ1-5,-,TRBV25-1,CASSPGGSNQPQHF
TRBJ2-1,-,TRBV30,CAWSVQGYGEQFF
TRBJ1-2,-,TRBV7-9,CASSLEAGNYGYTF
TRBJ1-2,-,TRBV19,CASSRRDYGYTF
TRBJ2-7,once,TRBV4-1,CASSQRKVAGAYEQYF
TRBJ2-2,-,TRBV6-5,CARDREDTGELFF
TRBJ2-3,-,TRBV19,CASSPPGTSGTDTQYF
TRBJ2-4,-,TRBV15,CATSRDWLDRDIQYF
TRBJ1-2,-,TRBV7-3,CASSSTGVRKDGYTF
TRBJ2-1,-,TRBV5-1,CASSPGQGHEQFF
TRBJ2-1,-,TRBV4-2,CASSQEEAGARNEQFF
TRBJ2-7,-,TRBV11-2,CASSLASSDGEQYF
TRBJ1-5,-,TRBV18,CASSLRQGSGGNQPQHF
TRBJ2-1,-,TRBV7-9,CASRAASGIYNEQFF
TRBJ1-2,-,TRBV6-5,CASSSPDRAWYGYTF
TRBJ1-5,-,TRBV19,CASSNGRGVRQPQHF
TRBJ1-5,-,TRBV4-1,CASSQGINQPQHF